Shown below are 11 T cell receptor beta chains from a single sample sequenced in a study of identical twins. TCRdb re-called the 5' RACE reads through MiXCR, storing one row per CDR3 protein. Of fewer than 500,000 distinct CDR3 sequences detected, 20% to 30% appear once; the ten largest clones hold around 3%. These sequences were also reported in another study, on T cells expressing NK-cell markers.

Specimen: CD4+ T cells sorted from blood. Every receptor here comes from a woman aged 18-35 years in good health.

The chain has TRBV25-1 and TRBJ2-7, with TRBD2 as a possible D gene (5 bases). CDR1 MGHDK and CDR2 SYGVNS come from the germline V gene. This CDR3 spans 15 amino acids. V was trimmed by 0 bases and J by 6 bases, leaving 15 bases between them. CDR3 DNA: TGTGCCAGCAGTGAATATGGCGGGCCCCCAGCCGAGCAGTACTTC. Translation: CASSEYGGPPAEQYF.

A few counts support this clonotype. The chain couples TRBV6-1 to TRBJ1-2; 8 bases are shared with TRBD1. V was clipped by 5 bases and J by 8 bases; unmatched bases: 10. CDR3 length equals 14 residues. The germline gives CDR1 MNHNS, CDR2 SASEGT. CDR3 in amino acids: CASSTRTGSQGYTF. In DNA, the CDR3 is TGTGCCAGCAGTACCAGGACAGGGAGTCAGGGCTACACCTTC.

The sample holds one count of this clonotype. This rearrangement joins TRBV5-1 to TRBJ2-7; 10 nucleotides agree with TRBD1. Germline lookup yields CDR1 SGHRS and CDR2 YFSETQ. J gave up 7 bases and V 4 bases, and 11 bases lay outside the gene matches. The CDR3 is 15 residues long. The CDR3 region has the DNA TGCGCCAGCAGCCAGACGGGACAGGGGAAGAATGAGCAGTACTTC. This gives the protein CASSQTGQGKNEQYF.

This clonotype was detected a few times. The chain couples TRBV5-1 to TRBJ2-3; no clear D gene. The CDR3 has 14 amino acids. Germline CDR1 SGHRS, CDR2 YFSETQ. The V end lost 0 bases, the J end lost 5 bases, and 10 bases lay between the germline ends. The CDR3, as DNA: TGCGCCAGCAGCTTGGAAAGGGTTGGAGATACGCAGTATTTT. It specifies CASSLERVGDTQYF.

The rearrangement joins TRBV20-1 to TRBJ1-2; D is perhaps TRBD1 (6 bases). CDR1 DFQATT and CDR2 SNEGSKA come from the germline V gene (reference sequence). V lost 5 bases and J lost 4, with 11 bases in between. CDR3 length: 12 residues. In DNA form, the CDR3 reads TGCAGTGCTGGGGGGCGCAGCTATGGCTACACCTTC. Protein: CSAGGRSYGYTF.

The chain joins TRBV6-1 to TRBJ2-5, with a tentative D call TRBD1 (5 bases). This CDR3 has 14 residues. The germline V gene has CDR1 MNHNS and CDR2 SASEGT. V shed 5 bases and J shed 3 bases, with 13 bases lying between them. The CDR3 loop is CASSLDRQKETQYF. CDR3 nucleotide sequence: TGTGCCAGCAGTCTTGATCGACAGAAAGAGACCCAGTACTTC.

This sequence joins TRBV6-1 and TRBJ2-4, with 7 bases aligning to TRBD2. Germline values: CDR1 MNHNS, CDR2 SASEGT. The J segment lost 0 bases and the V segment lost 2 bases, leaving 1 base of the junction unmatched. The CDR3 totals 15 residues. The CDR3 loop reads CASSESGGAKNIQYF. In nucleotides, the CDR3 is TGTGCCAGCAGTGAATCGGGGGGAGCCAAAAACATTCAGTACTTC.

This clonotype was counted a few times. V gene TRBV7-2 combines with J gene TRBJ1-6, with 7 positions matching TRBD1. The V gene's germline CDR1 is SGHTA and CDR2 FQGNSA. This CDR3 has 14 residues. Trimming took 1 base from V and 8 from J; bases not matched to a gene: 2. CDR3 sequence reads: CASSLGGGYSPLHF. CDR3 sequence (DNA): TGTGCCAGCAGCTTAGGAGGGGGCTATTCACCCCTCCACTTT.

There are a few counts of this clonotype. V is TRBV25-1 and J is TRBJ1-1; 9 bases are a match to TRBD1. The CDR3 has 15 residues. CDR1 is MGHDK and CDR2 is SYGVNS in the germline V gene. V lost 4 bases and J lost 12; bases outside the gene matches: 15. In DNA, the CDR3 is TGTGCCAGCAGTGGTCCCGGGACAGGGTACGGTCGCCCTTTCTTT. Translated: CASSGPGTGYGRPFF.

The V gene is TRBV13, the J gene TRBJ1-2; D uncertain. This CDR3 is built from 15 residues. V gave up 5 bases and J gave up 1 base, with 14 bases separating them. Germline assignment: CDR1 PRHDT and CDR2 FYEKMQ (reference sequence). The CDR3 here is CASSIAAGLNYGYTF. The CDR3 region has the DNA TGTGCCAGCAGCATAGCGGCAGGTCTTAACTATGGCTACACCTTC.

The chain links TRBV11-2 to TRBJ2-2; D possibly uses TRBD1 or TRBD2 (5 bases each). The V end lost 3 bases, the J end lost 9 bases, and 11 bases lay between the germline ends. CDR1 is SGHAT and CDR2 is FQNNGV in the germline V gene. The CDR3 is 13 amino acids. CDR3 DNA sequence: TGTGCCAGCAGCTTGGAGGTGGGGCGGGAGCTGTTTTTT. Translated: CASSLEVGRELFF. The full variable domain, its missing parts supplied by reference TRBV11-2 and TRBJ2-2, is EAGVAQSPRYKIIEKRQSVAFWCNPISGHATLYWYQQILGQGPKLLIQFQNNGVVDDSQLPKDRFSAERLKGVDSTLKIQPAKLEDSAVYLCASSLEVGRELFFGEGSRLTVL.